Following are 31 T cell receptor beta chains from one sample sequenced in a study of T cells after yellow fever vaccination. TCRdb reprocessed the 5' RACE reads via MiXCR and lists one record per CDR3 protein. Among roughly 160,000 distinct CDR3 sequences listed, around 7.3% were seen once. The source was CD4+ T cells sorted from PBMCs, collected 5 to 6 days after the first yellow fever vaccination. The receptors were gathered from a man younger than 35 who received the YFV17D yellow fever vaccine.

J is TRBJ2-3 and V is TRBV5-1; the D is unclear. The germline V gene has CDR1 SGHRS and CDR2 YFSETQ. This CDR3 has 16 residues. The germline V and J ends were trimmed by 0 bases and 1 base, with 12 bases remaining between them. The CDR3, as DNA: TGCGCCAGCAGCTTGGGGGTTCCCAGAGGCACAGATACGCAGTATTTT. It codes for CASSLGVPRGTDTQYF.

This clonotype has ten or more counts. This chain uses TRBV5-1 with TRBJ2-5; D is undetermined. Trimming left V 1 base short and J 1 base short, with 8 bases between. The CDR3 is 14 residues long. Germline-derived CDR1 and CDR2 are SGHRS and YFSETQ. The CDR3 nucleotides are TGCGCCAGCAGCTTGCGAGTCAGCCAAGAGACCCAGTACTTC. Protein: CASSLRVSQETQYF.

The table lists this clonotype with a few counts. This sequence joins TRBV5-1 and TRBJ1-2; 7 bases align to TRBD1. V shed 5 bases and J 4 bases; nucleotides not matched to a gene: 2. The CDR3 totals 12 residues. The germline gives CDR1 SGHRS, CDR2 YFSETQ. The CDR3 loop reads CASRTGFYGYTF. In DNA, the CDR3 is TGCGCCAGCAGGACAGGGTTCTATGGCTACACCTTC.

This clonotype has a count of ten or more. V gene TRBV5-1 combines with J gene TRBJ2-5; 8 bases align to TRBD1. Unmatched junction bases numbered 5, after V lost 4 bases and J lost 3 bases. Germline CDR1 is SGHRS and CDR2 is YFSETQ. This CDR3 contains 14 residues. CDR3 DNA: TGCGCCAGCAGCACGGGACAGGTAAAAGAGACCCAGTACTTC. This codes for CASSTGQVKETQYF.

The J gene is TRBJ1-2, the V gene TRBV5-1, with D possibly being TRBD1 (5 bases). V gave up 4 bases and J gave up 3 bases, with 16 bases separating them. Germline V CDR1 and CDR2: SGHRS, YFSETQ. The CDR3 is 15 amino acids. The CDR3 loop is CASSDPRQGDYGYTF. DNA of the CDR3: TGCGCCAGCAGCGACCCCCGCCAGGGTGACTATGGCTACACCTTC.

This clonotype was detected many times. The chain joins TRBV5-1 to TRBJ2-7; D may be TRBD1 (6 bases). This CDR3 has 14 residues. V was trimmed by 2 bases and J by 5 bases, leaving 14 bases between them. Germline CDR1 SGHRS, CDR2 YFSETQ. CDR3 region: CASSFGQGSNEQYF. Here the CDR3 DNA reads TGCGCCAGCAGCTTCGGGCAGGGGAGCAACGAGCAGTACTTC.

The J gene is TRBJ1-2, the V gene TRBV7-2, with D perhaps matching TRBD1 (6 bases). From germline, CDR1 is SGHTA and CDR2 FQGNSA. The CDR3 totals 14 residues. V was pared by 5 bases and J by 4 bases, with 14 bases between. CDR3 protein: CASSQNRETYGYTF. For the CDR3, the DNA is TGTGCCAGCAGCCAGAACAGGGAGACCTATGGCTACACCTTC.

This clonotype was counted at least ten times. In DNA, the CDR3 is TGTGCCAGCAGCTTTGGACTAGCGGGGGGCCGTGGAGATACGCAGTATTTT. Protein product: CASSFGLAGGRGDTQYF. The chain carries TRBV7-2 and TRBJ2-3; TRBD2 matches at 14 bases. V gave up 3 bases and J gave up 5 bases; unmatched junction bases: 7. This CDR3 comprises 17 residues. Germline CDR1 reads SGHTA; CDR2 reads FQGNSA. Looking up the rest from reference TRBV7-2 and TRBJ2-3 gives the full variable domain: GAGVSQSPSNKVTEKGKDVELRCDPISGHTALYWYRQSLGQGLEFLIYFQGNSAPDKSGLPSDRFSAERTGGSVSTLTIQRTQQEDSAVYLCASSFGLAGGRGDTQYFGPGTRLTVL.

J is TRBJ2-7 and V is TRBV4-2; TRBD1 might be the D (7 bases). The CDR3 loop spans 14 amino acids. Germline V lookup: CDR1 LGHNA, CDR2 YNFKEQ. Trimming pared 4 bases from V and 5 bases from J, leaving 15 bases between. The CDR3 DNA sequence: TGTGCCAGCAGCCCCAGGGGGGTGGGCGACGAGCAGTACTTC. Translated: CASSPRGVGDEQYF.

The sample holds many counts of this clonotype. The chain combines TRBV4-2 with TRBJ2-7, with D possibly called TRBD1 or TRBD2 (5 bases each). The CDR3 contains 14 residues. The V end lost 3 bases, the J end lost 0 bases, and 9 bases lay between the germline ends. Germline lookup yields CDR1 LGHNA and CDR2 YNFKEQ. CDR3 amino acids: CASSQGRVSYEQYF. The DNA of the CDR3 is TGTGCCAGCAGCCAGGGACGGGTCTCCTACGAGCAGTACTTC.

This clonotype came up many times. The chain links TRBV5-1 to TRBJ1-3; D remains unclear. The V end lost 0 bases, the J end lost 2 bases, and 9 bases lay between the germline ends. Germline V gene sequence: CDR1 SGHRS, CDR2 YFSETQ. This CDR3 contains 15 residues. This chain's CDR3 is CASSLEGLAGNTIYF. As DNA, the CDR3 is TGCGCCAGCAGCTTGGAGGGCTTGGCTGGAAACACCATATATTTT.

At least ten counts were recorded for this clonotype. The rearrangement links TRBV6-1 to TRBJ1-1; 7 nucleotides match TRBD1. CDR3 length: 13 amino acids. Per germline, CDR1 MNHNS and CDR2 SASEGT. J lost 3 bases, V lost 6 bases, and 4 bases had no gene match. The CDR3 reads CASRRQGDTEAFF. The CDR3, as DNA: TGTGCCAGCAGAAGACAGGGCGACACTGAAGCTTTCTTT.

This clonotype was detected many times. The CDR3 loop reads CASSLDMVGGAGETQYF. DNA for the CDR3: TGTGCCAGCAGCTTAGATATGGTCGGGGGGGCCGGAGAGACCCAGTACTTC. The chain links TRBV11-2 to TRBJ2-5; 8 bases match TRBD2. There are 17 residues in the CDR3. CDR1 is SGHAT, CDR2 FQNNGV, per germline. V lost 0 bases, J lost 4 bases, and 10 bases stayed unmatched.

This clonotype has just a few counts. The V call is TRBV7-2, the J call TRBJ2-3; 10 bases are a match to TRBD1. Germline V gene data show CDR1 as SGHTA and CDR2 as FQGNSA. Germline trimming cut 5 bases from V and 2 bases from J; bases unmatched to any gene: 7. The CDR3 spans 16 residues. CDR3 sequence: CASSVTGGVVTDTQYF. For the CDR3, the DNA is TGTGCCAGCAGCGTGACAGGGGGCGTCGTCACAGATACGCAGTATTTT.

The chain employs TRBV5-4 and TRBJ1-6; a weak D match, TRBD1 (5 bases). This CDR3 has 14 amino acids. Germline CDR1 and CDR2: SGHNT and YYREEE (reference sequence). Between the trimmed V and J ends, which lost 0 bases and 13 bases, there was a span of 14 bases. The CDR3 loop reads CASSLAGTVGPLHF. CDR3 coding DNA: TGTGCCAGCAGCTTGGCCGGGACCGTGGGGCCCCTCCACTTT.

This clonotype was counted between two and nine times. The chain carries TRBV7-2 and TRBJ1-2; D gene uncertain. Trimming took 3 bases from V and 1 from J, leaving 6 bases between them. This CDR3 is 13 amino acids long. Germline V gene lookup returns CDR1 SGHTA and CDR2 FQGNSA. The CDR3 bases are TGTGCCAGCAGCTTGAGTTTTAACTATGGCTACACCTTC. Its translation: CASSLSFNYGYTF.

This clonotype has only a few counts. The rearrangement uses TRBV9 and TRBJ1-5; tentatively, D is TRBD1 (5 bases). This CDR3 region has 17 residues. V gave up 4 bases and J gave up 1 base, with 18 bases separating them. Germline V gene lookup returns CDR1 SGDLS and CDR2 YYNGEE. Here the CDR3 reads CASSKGAQGSSNQPQHF. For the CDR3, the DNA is TGTGCCAGCAGCAAAGGGGCCCAGGGTTCGAGCAATCAGCCCCAGCATTTT. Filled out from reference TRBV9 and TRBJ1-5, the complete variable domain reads DSGVTQTPKHLITATGQRVTLRCSPRSGDLSVYWYQQSLDQGLQFLIQYYNGEERAKGNILERFSAQQFPDLHSELNLSSLELGDSALYFCASSKGAQGSSNQPQHFGDGTRLSIL.

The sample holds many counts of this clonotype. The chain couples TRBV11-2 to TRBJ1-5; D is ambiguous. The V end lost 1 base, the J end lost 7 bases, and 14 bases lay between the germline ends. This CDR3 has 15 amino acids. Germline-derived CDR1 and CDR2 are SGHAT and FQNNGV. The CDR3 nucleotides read TGTGCCAGCAGCTTAGCACCCTCGGGAGGGCAGCCCCAGCATTTT. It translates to CASSLAPSGGQPQHF.

CDR3 DNA: TGTGCCAGCAGCGCGGACAGGGTCGAGCAGTACGTC. The encoded protein is CASSADRVEQYV. The gene calls are TRBV3-1 and TRBJ2-7; TRBD1 aligns across 8 bases. Looked up from germline, CDR1 is LGHDT and CDR2 is YNNKEL (reference sequence). With V trimmed by 5 bases and J by 6 bases, 3 bases remained unmatched. The CDR3 is 12 residues long.

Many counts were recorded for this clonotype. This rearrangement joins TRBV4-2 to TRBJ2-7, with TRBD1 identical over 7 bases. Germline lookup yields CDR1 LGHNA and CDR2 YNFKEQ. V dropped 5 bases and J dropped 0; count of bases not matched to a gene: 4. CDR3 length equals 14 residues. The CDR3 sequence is CASSSQGNSYEQYF. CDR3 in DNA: TGTGCCAGCAGCTCACAGGGGAACTCCTACGAGCAGTACTTC.

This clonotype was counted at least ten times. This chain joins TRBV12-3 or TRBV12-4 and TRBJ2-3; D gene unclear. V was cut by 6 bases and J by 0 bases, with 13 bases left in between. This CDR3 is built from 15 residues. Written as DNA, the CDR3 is TGTGCCAGCAGGCCCGGGCGCGGTAGCACAGATACGCAGTATTTT. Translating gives CASRPGRGSTDTQYF.

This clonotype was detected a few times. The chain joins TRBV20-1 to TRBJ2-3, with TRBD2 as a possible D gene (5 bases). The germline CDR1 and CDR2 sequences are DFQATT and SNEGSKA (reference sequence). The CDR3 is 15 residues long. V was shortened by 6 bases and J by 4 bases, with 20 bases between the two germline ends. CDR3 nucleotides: TGCAGTGCGCGGTCCCCTTTCGGGGAAGCAGATACGCAGTATTTT. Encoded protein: CSARSPFGEADTQYF.

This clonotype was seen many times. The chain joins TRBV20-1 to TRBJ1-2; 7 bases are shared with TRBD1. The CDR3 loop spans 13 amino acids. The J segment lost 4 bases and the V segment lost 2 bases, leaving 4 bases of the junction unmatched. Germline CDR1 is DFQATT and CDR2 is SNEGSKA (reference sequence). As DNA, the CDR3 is TGCAGTGCTAGAACGGGACAGCCCTATGGCTACACCTTC. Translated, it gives CSARTGQPYGYTF.

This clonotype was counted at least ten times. The CDR3 bases are TGCGCCAGCCTACAGGGGTTATATCAGCCCCAGCATTTT. Translation: CASLQGLYQPQHF. This chain joins TRBV5-1 and TRBJ1-5; 7 bases map to TRBD1. V shed 7 bases, J shed 5 bases, and the junction held 6 bases outside the gene matches. CDR1 and CDR2 (germline): SGHRS, YFSETQ. CDR3 length: 13 amino acids.

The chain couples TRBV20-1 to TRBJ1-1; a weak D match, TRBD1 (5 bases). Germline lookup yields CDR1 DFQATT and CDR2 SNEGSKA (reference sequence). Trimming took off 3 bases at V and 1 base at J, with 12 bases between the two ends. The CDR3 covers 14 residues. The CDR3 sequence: CSASQQVRNTEAFF. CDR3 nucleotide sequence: TGCAGTGCTAGTCAACAGGTCCGGAACACTGAAGCTTTCTTT.

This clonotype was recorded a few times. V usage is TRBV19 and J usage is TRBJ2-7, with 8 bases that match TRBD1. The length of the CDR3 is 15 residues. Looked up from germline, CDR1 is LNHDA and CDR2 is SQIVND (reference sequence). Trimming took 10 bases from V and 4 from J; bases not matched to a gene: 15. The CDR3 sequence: CATRPRAGGPYEQYV. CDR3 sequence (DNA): TGTGCCACCCGGCCTCGGGCAGGGGGCCCATACGAGCAGTACGTC.

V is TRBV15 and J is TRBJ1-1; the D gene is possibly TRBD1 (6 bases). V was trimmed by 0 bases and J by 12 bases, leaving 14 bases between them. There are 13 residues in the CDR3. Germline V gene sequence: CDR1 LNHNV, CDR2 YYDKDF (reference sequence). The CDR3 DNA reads TGTGCCACCAGCAGAGAACCGGGACATATGACTTTCTTT. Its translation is CATSREPGHMTFF.

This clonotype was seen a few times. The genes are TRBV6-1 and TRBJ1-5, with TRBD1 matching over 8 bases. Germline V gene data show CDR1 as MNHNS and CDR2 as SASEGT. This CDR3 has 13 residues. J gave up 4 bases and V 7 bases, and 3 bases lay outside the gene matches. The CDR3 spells CASKDRENQPQHF. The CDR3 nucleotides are TGTGCCAGCAAGGACAGGGAAAATCAGCCCCAGCATTTT.

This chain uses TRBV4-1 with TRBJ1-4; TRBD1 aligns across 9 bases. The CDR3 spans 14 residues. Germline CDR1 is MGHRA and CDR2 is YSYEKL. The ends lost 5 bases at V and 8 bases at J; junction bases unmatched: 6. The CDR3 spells CASSSGTGSEKLFF. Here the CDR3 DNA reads TGCGCCAGCAGCTCCGGGACAGGGTCCGAAAAACTGTTTTTT.

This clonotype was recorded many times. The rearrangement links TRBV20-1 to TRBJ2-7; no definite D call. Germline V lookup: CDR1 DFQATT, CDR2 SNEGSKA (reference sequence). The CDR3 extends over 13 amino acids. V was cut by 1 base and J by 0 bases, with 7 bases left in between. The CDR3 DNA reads TGCAGTGCTAGAGGGGCGGTCTCCTACGAGCAGTACGTC. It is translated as CSARGAVSYEQYV.

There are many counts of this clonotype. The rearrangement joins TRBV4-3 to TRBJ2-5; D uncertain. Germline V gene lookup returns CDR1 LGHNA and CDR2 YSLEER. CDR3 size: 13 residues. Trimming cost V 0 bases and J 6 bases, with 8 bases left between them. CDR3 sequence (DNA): TGCGCCAGCAGCCAAGAGGTATTCCAGACCCAGTACTTC. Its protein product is CASSQEVFQTQYF.